What follows describes a single TCR beta chain. The entry originates in a study of cytomegalovirus exposure and HLA in healthy donors. Germline V gene sequence: CDR1 SGHRS, CDR2 YFSETQ. V lost 4 bases and J lost 4, with 11 bases in between. The CDR3 contains 14 residues. Primers included in the PCR were 60 Vbeta and 13 Jbeta primers. Generated by immunoSEQ multiplex PCR, the TCRdb table keeps only in-frame clones and is missing some. The sample records some 170,000 clones, around 81% being singletons. This receptor was identified in a woman aged 40 to 50 in good health and CMV-seronegative. Sequenced material: PBMCs. This sequence joins TRBV5-1 and TRBJ1-4, with D possibly being TRBD1 (5 bases). The CDR3 DNA sequence: TGCGCCAGCAGCCTACAGGCTTATAATGAAAAACTGTTTTTT. Translating it yields CASSLQAYNEKLFF.